This section outlines one TCR beta chain sequence together with its context. Its matching antigen is unknown. This sample is part of a study of post-analysis software for immune sequencing data. Deletions cut 3 bases from V and 2 bases from J, with 17 bases between. The CDR3 is 16 amino acids. The germline V gene encodes CDR1 SGHRS and CDR2 YFSETQ. Incorporated into the TCR beta cDNA libraries were unique molecular identifiers, which served to reduce PCR and sequencing biases. TCRdb passed the PCR reads through MiXCR, listing each CDR3 protein once. The sample lists about 540,000 distinct CDR3 sequences; 30% to 40% were seen once. Study-level points and caveats: The study found TRBV5-6, TRBV5-1 and TRBV20-1 among several TRBV segments more frequent in patients than controls.

The sequence came from a girl under 18 with multiple sclerosis. The chain couples TRBV5-1 to TRBJ2-5, with TRBD1 as a possible D gene (6 bases). The sequencing input was blood. Here the CDR3 reads CASSSQGQGGQETQYF. The CDR3 DNA reads as TGCGCCAGCAGCTCCCAGGGGCAGGGCGGACAAGAGACCCAGTACTTC.